The 25 T cell receptor beta chains below come from one sample, sequenced in a study of T cells in Graves' hyperthyroidism and ophthalmopathy. Authors of the study amplified TCR beta CDR3 regions from RNA transcripts. During a first-round RT-PCR of the TCR CDR3, the HTBI primer set was used. One entry per CDR3 protein, called by TCRdb with MiXCR from the multiplex PCR reads. Of approximately 600,000 distinct CDR3 sequences in the sample, 12% to 15% were seen once. Sample: blood. The receptors were gathered from a woman younger than 30 with Graves' ophthalmopathy.

As concerns this clonotype: Being one base from a much bigger clone, this may be a read error. The gene calls are TRBV18 and TRBJ1-1; D uncertain. This CDR3 contains 13 residues. Trimming shortened V by 4 bases and J by 10 bases, and 16 bases separated the two germline ends. Germline loops: CDR1 KGHSH, CDR2 LQKENI. The CDR3 coding sequence is TGTGCCAGCTCACGTGACGCGGCTTCTGGAGCTTTCTTT. Its protein is CASSRDAASGAFF.

The rearrangement uses TRBV7-9 and TRBJ2-7; D is ambiguous. The CDR3 consists of 16 residues. Between the trimmed V and J ends, which lost 2 bases and 3 bases, there was a span of 17 bases. Germline CDR1 is SEHNR and CDR2 is FQNEAQ (reference sequence). This CDR3 is CASSLSPRTRRYEQYF. CDR3 in DNA: TGTGCCAGCAGCTTATCACCTCGGACCCGACGCTACGAGCAGTACTTC.

About this clonotype itself: Being one base from a much bigger clone, this may be a read error. The CDR3 end shows no conserved phenylalanine or tryptophan, and so a read error is likely. In nucleotides, the CDR3 is TGTGCCACCAGTGCTAGGCAGGGTCCGACCTACGAGCAGTACTCC. Its protein is CATSARQGPTYEQYS. The chain has TRBV24-1 and TRBJ2-7; a possible D gene is TRBD1 (5 bases). CDR1 is KGHDR, CDR2 SFDVKD, per germline. This CDR3 is 15 amino acids long. V lost 5 bases, J lost 2 bases, and 15 bases lay in between.

This clonotype has ten or more counts. The V and J genes are TRBV2 and TRBJ2-1, with D hard to call. The V and J ends lost 7 bases and 10 bases respectively, with 8 bases between them. Germline values: CDR1 SNHLY, CDR2 FYNNEI. The CDR3 length is 10 residues. In DNA form, the CDR3 reads TGTGCCAGCAACATGCAGGAGCAGTTCTTC. It codes for CASNMQEQFF.

This clonotype was seen many times. This chain connects TRBV20-1 to TRBJ2-7; 13 bases agree with TRBD2. The J segment lost 3 bases and the V segment lost 8 bases, leaving 16 bases of the junction unmatched. CDR1 is DFQATT, CDR2 SNEGSKA, per germline (reference sequence). This CDR3 has 17 amino acids. CDR3 nucleotide sequence: TGCAGTCCCTGGGGGGGGACTAGCGGGACGTTCAACTACGAGCAGTACTTC. Amino acids: CSPWGGTSGTFNYEQYF.

This clonotype showed up many times. V gene TRBV30 combines with J gene TRBJ1-2; D unclear. Deletions cut 2 bases from V and 8 bases from J, with 18 bases between. CDR1 is GTSNPN, CDR2 SVGIG, per germline (reference sequence). The CDR3 spans 14 residues. The CDR3 DNA reads TGTGCCTGGAGTATGAAACAGTCTACTCTGGGCTACACCTTC. It codes for CAWSMKQSTLGYTF.

This clonotype was recorded only once. This may stem from a read error, because a much larger clone lies one nucleotide away. This chain uses TRBV7-8 with TRBJ2-3; TRBD2 matches 8 bases. Per germline, CDR1 SGHVS and CDR2 FQNEAQ. The CDR3 has 15 amino acids. The CDR3, as DNA: TGTGCCAGCAGCCTCACTAGCGGCTTCACAGATACGCGGTATTTT. Amino acids: CASSLTSGFTDTRYF.

This clonotype was counted ten times or more. The chain has TRBV2 and TRBJ1-1, with a weak D call TRBD1 (5 bases). Deletions cut 8 bases from V and 5 bases from J, with 21 bases between. CDR3 length equals 15 residues. CDR1 SNHLY and CDR2 FYNNEI come from the germline V gene. In DNA, the CDR3 is TGTGCCAGCCGACGGGGCCTACTTCGTGATACTGAAGCTTTCTTT. It yields the protein CASRRGLLRDTEAFF.

The sample holds many counts of this clonotype. The rearrangement uses TRBV10-3 and TRBJ2-1; D is perhaps TRBD2 (5 bases). Trimming pared 7 bases from V and 10 bases from J, leaving 17 bases between. In germline, CDR1 is ENHRY, CDR2 SYGVKD. The length of the CDR3 is 13 residues. The DNA of the CDR3 is TGTGCCATCAAGTCTTCCGCGACGGGGGAGCAGTTCTTC. Protein: CAIKSSATGEQFF.

Points on this clonotype: This may come from a read error, since a much larger clone is one base off. The chain is built from TRBV9 and TRBJ2-7, with D perhaps being TRBD1 or TRBD2 (5 bases each). The V gene lost 4 bases and the J gene lost 2 bases, with 13 bases spanning the gap. The CDR3 runs 14 residues. The germline V gene has CDR1 SGDLS and CDR2 YYNGEE. DNA of the CDR3: TGTGCCAGCAGCTCCGAGGGGTTACCCTACGAGCAGTACTTC. Translating it yields CASSSEGLPYEQYF.

This clonotype was observed a few times. Written as DNA, the CDR3 is TGTGCCAGCAGCCACTGGGACAGGTCTGGAAACACCATATATTTT. Residues: CASSHWDRSGNTIYF. This chain links TRBV3-1 with TRBJ1-3; 8 bases line up with TRBD1. This CDR3 contains 15 residues. CDR1 is LGHDT, CDR2 YNNKEL, per germline (reference sequence). The trim removed 3 bases at V and 1 base at J, leaving 2 bases unmatched.

This clonotype showed up just a few times. The V and J genes are TRBV25-1 and TRBJ1-1; 11 bases line up with TRBD1. V lost 6 bases and J lost 7; bases outside the gene matches: 7. Germline V gene data show CDR1 as MGHDK and CDR2 as SYGVNS. This CDR3 region has 14 residues. CDR3 DNA sequence: TGTGCCAGCAGAGGGACAGGGGGTACGCGTGAAGCTTTCTTT. This sequence encodes CASRGTGGTREAFF.

This clonotype was seen at least ten times. The J gene is TRBJ2-2, the V gene TRBV12-5; 10 bases align to TRBD2. The germline V gene encodes CDR1 LGHNT and CDR2 FRNRAP. V shed 5 bases, J shed 5 bases, and the junction held 11 bases outside the gene matches. The CDR3 length is 17 residues. CDR3 bases: TGTGCTAGTGGTATTTCGTCTAGCGGGAGTTCAACCGGGGAGCTGTTTTTT. Translation gives CASGISSSGSSTGELFF.

This clonotype was seen many times. The chain links TRBV5-1 to TRBJ1-1; possibly TRBD1 for D (5 bases). The CDR3 runs to 15 residues. The V end lost 4 bases, the J end lost 1 base, and 14 bases lay between the germline ends. Germline loops: CDR1 SGHRS, CDR2 YFSETQ. Here the CDR3 DNA reads TGCGCCAGCAGCCCGATGGGACCGCCGAACACTGAAGCTTTCTTT. This codes for CASSPMGPPNTEAFF.

The chain combines TRBV15 with TRBJ1-1; no reliable D call. This CDR3 is 17 amino acids long. Deletions cut 1 base from V and 1 base from J, with 16 bases between. Germline-derived CDR1 and CDR2 are LNHNV and YYDKDF (reference sequence). CDR3 region: CATSRVEGWRPNTEAFF. The CDR3, as DNA: TGTGCCACCAGCAGAGTGGAGGGTTGGCGTCCGAACACTGAAGCTTTCTTT.

This clonotype turned up a few times. The gene calls are TRBV29-1 and TRBJ2-2; 10 bases line up with TRBD1. The V gene end was trimmed by 3 bases and the J gene end by 0 bases; junction bases not matched to a gene: 7. In germline, CDR1 is SQVTM, CDR2 ANQGSEA. The CDR3 loop spans 17 amino acids. The CDR3: CSVETGGVMTNTGELFF. CDR3 nucleotides: TGCAGCGTTGAGACAGGGGGCGTGATGACGAACACCGGGGAGCTGTTTTTT.

This clonotype has only a few counts. This rearrangement joins TRBV7-2 to TRBJ2-7, with 11 positions matching TRBD2. Germline-derived CDR1 and CDR2 are SGHTA and FQGNSA. Trimming cost V 2 bases and J 0 bases; bases outside gene matches: 9. The CDR3 extends over 18 amino acids. The CDR3 sequence: CASSLLSSGRAISYEQYF. The DNA of the CDR3 is TGTGCCAGCAGCTTACTAAGTAGCGGGAGGGCCATCTCCTACGAGCAGTACTTC.

This clonotype was seen more than once but under ten times. CDR3: CASSFHTGPEKLFF. CDR3 DNA: TGTGCCAGCAGTTTCCACACAGGGCCTGAAAAACTGTTTTTT. The chain has TRBV28 and TRBJ1-4; D possibly corresponds to TRBD1 (6 bases). The V and J ends lost 3 bases and 7 bases respectively, with 12 bases between them. The CDR3 length is 14 residues. Germline V gene lookup returns CDR1 MDHEN and CDR2 SYDVKM.

The sample holds a few counts of this clonotype. The chain employs TRBV29-1 and TRBJ1-1; D gene uncertain. Germline V gene lookup returns CDR1 SQVTM and CDR2 ANQGSEA. The CDR3 contains 11 residues. Trimming cost V 5 bases and J 1 base, with 5 bases left between them. Here the CDR3 reads CSVTRNTEAFF. CDR3 nucleotides: TGCAGCGTTACCCGGAACACTGAAGCTTTCTTT.

This clonotype was detected many times. The chain uses TRBV2 and TRBJ1-6; D call uncertain. The V gene's germline CDR1 is SNHLY and CDR2 FYNNEI. The CDR3 length is 15 residues. Deletions cut 4 bases from V and 0 bases from J, with 7 bases between. CDR3 sequence: CASSGTSSYNSPLHF. Here the CDR3 DNA reads TGTGCCAGCAGTGGGACTAGCTCCTATAATTCACCCCTCCACTTT. Looking up the rest from reference TRBV2 and TRBJ1-6 gives the full variable domain: EPEVTQTPSHQVTQMGQEVILRCVPISNHLYFYWYRQILGQKVEFLVSFYNNEISEKSEIFDDQFSVERPDGSNFTLKIRSTKLEDSAMYFCASSGTSSYNSPLHFGNGTRLTVT.

This chain joins TRBV7-2 and TRBJ2-7; 8 bases line up with TRBD2. J lost 2 bases, V lost 4 bases, and 4 bases had no gene match. Germline V gene data show CDR1 as SGHTA and CDR2 as FQGNSA. The CDR3 covers 14 residues. CDR3 coding DNA: TGTGCCAGCAGCTCACGGCGGGAGGCCTACGAGCAGTACTTC. Its translation is CASSSRREAYEQYF.

The V and J genes are TRBV4-2 and TRBJ2-1; 10 bases match TRBD1. The junction had 9 bases not matched to a gene; V was cut back by 2 bases and J by 8 bases. CDR3 length: 16 amino acids. Germline loops: CDR1 LGHNA, CDR2 YNFKEQ. CDR3 in DNA: TGTGCCAGCAGCCAATACGGGACAGGGGCTAGAGATGAGCAGTTCTTC. This gives the protein CASSQYGTGARDEQFF.

Details on this clonotype: Possible read error: a much larger clone is one base away. The chain joins TRBV6-1 to TRBJ1-1, with 8 nucleotides matching TRBD1. The V gene's germline CDR1 is MNHNS and CDR2 SASEGT. J gave up 3 bases and V 5 bases, and 17 bases lay outside the gene matches. CDR3 length: 18 amino acids. The CDR3 loop reads CASSKWYRGAFRDTEAFF. The CDR3 coding sequence is TGTGCCAGCAGTAAATGGTACAGGGGGGCTTTCCGGGACACTGAAGCTTTCTTT.

This clonotype was detected only a few times. V gene TRBV9 combines with J gene TRBJ2-1, with TRBD1 matching over 10 bases. Per the germline V gene, CDR1 is SGDLS and CDR2 is YYNGEE. This CDR3 contains 16 residues. Unmatched junction bases numbered 7, after V lost 0 bases and J lost 7 bases. The chain's CDR3 is CASSVGGAGQGNEQFF. The CDR3 DNA reads TGTGCCAGCAGCGTAGGGGGTGCGGGACAGGGGAATGAGCAGTTCTTC.

The chain combines TRBV20-1 with TRBJ2-7; TRBD1 is a possible D gene (6 bases). CDR1 is DFQATT and CDR2 is SNEGSKA in the germline V gene (reference sequence). The CDR3 consists of 13 residues. V lost 4 bases to trimming and J lost 3 bases, with 13 bases between them. The CDR3 loop is CSANTVTGYEQYF. The CDR3 nucleotides are TGCAGTGCTAACACCGTGACAGGCTACGAGCAGTACTTC.